The 30 T cell receptor beta chains reported below all come from one sample, sequenced in a study of early T cells in non-severe SARS-CoV-2 infection. TCRdb reanalysed the 5' RACE reads using MiXCR and keeps one entry per CDR3 protein. The sample has around 80,000 distinct CDR3 sequences, roughly an eighth seen once. The source material was whole blood. The source of these receptors is an adult who was a healthcare worker with PCR-confirmed SARS-CoV-2 infection or an uninfected control (not recorded which).

This chain connects TRBV2 to TRBJ2-7; D not certain. Germline CDR1 is SNHLY and CDR2 is FYNNEI. V was cut by 4 bases and J by 6 bases, with 7 bases left in between. The CDR3 loop spans 11 amino acids. This CDR3 reads CASSVITEQYF. CDR3 bases: TGTGCCAGCAGTGTTATTACCGAGCAGTACTTC.

This clonotype was observed at least ten times. This CDR3 is CSGRTLNTEAFF. The CDR3, as DNA: TGCAGCGGAAGGACACTGAACACTGAAGCTTTCTTT. The chain recombines TRBV29-1 with TRBJ1-1, with a tentative D call TRBD1 (5 bases). From germline, CDR1 is SQVTM and CDR2 ANQGSEA. V dropped 7 bases and J dropped 0 bases, with 9 bases sitting between them. The CDR3 runs to 12 residues.

This clonotype was detected a few times. Here the CDR3 reads CASGGQVKNIQYF. The CDR3 nucleotides read TGTGCTAGTGGTGGACAGGTCAAAAACATTCAGTACTTC. V is TRBV12-5 and J is TRBJ2-4; 7 nucleotides line up with TRBD1. This CDR3 has 13 amino acids. V shed 5 bases and J 3 bases; nucleotides not matched to a gene: 1. Germline lookup yields CDR1 LGHNT and CDR2 FRNRAP.

This clonotype was picked up many times. This chain links TRBV7-9 with TRBJ1-2; tentatively, D is TRBD1 (5 bases). Per the germline V gene, CDR1 is SEHNR and CDR2 is FQNEAQ (reference sequence). V was pared by 4 bases and J by 4 bases, with 13 bases between. The CDR3 sequence is 14 residues long. The CDR3, as DNA: TGTGCCAGCAGCTCTGCAGGGCACCTCTATGGCTACACCTTC. This encodes CASSSAGHLYGYTF. Together with reference TRBV7-9 and TRBJ1-2, the CDR3 gives the full variable domain: DTGVSQNPRHKITKRGQNVTFRCDPISEHNRLYWYRQTLGQGPEFLTYFQNEAQLEKSRLLSDRFSAERPKGSFSTLEIQRTEQGDSAMYLCASSSAGHLYGYTFGSGTRLTVV.

This clonotype was counted a few times. The chain is built from TRBV20-1 and TRBJ1-4; TRBD1 might be the D (6 bases). With 3 bases removed from V and 7 bases from J, the gap between germline ends came to 12 bases. In germline, CDR1 is DFQATT, CDR2 SNEGSKA (reference sequence). CDR3 length: 13 amino acids. The CDR3 protein is CSARIQGSEKLFF. The CDR3, as DNA: TGCAGTGCTAGGATTCAGGGGAGTGAAAAACTGTTTTTT.

This clonotype was detected a few times. This rearrangement joins TRBV20-1 to TRBJ2-1, with TRBD1 matching 8 bases. The CDR3 sequence is 16 residues long. Germline V gives CDR1 DFQATT, CDR2 SNEGSKA (reference sequence). With 5 bases clipped from V and 3 bases from J, the junction kept 12 bases outside the gene matches. CDR3 region: CSAFRHGQGVYNEQFF. DNA of the CDR3: TGCAGTGCTTTTCGACACGGACAGGGTGTCTACAATGAGCAGTTCTTC.

In its sample, this clonotype was seen many times. The J gene is TRBJ2-4, the V gene TRBV29-1; 12 bases map to TRBD2. The CDR3 has 14 residues. The junction had 2 bases not matched to a gene; V was cut back by 4 bases and J by 4 bases. The germline gives CDR1 SQVTM, CDR2 ANQGSEA. The CDR3 DNA is TGCAGCGTTGCCGGACTAGCGGGAAAAAACATTCAGTACTTC. This translates into CSVAGLAGKNIQYF.

The gene calls are TRBV7-2 and TRBJ2-7; D is undetermined. V gave up 5 bases and J gave up 4 bases, with 18 bases separating them. This CDR3 contains 15 residues. Germline CDR1 is SGHTA and CDR2 is FQGNSA. CDR3 loop: CASSPSTASYYEQYF. In DNA, the CDR3 is TGTGCCAGCAGCCCTTCGACCGCCTCCTATTACGAGCAGTACTTC.

This clonotype occurred many times. The chain is built from TRBV20-1 and TRBJ2-5; D might be TRBD2 (5 bases). Germline lookup yields CDR1 DFQATT and CDR2 SNEGSKA (reference sequence). The CDR3 is 13 amino acids. V was pared by 0 bases and J by 5 bases, with 10 bases between. CDR3 in amino acids: CSARDPIAETQYF. For the CDR3, the DNA is TGCAGTGCTAGAGATCCCATAGCGGAGACCCAGTACTTC.

The sample holds many counts of this clonotype. The chain recombines TRBV5-6 with TRBJ2-7, with D uncertain. Per the germline V gene, CDR1 is SGHDT and CDR2 is YYEEEE. CDR3 length: 13 amino acids. Trimming left V 0 bases short and J 6 bases short, with 10 bases between. Here the CDR3 reads CASSLGVSGEQYF. CDR3 sequence (DNA): TGTGCCAGCAGCTTGGGCGTGTCCGGCGAGCAGTACTTC.

The V and J genes are TRBV6-5 and TRBJ1-2; 7 bases are shared with TRBD1. This CDR3 is built from 13 residues. Per germline, CDR1 MNHEY and CDR2 SVGAGI. V shed 6 bases, J shed 4 bases, and the junction held 5 bases outside the gene matches. CDR3 protein: CASSLDRVYGYTF. The CDR3 region has the DNA TGTGCCAGCAGCCTCGACAGGGTCTATGGCTACACCTTC.

This clonotype was counted ten times or more. V is TRBV27 and J is TRBJ2-5, with a weak D call TRBD1 (6 bases). Looked up from germline, CDR1 is MNHEY and CDR2 is SMNVEV (reference sequence). The CDR3 contains 13 residues. Trimming stripped 6 bases from V and 4 bases from J, with 12 bases between. CDR3 protein: CASSRWGPETQYF. CDR3 nucleotides: TGTGCCAGCAGCCGATGGGGGCCAGAGACCCAGTACTTC.

The chain uses TRBV21-1 and TRBJ2-3; the table names TRBD1, a call not compared with the DNA. TRBV21-1 is classified as a pseudogene. The CDR3 is 16 residues long. The CDR3 DNA follows: TGTGCCAGCCCCCCTCGAGGGGGGACATCGGCAGATACGCAGTATTTT. It encodes CASPPRGGTSADTQYF.

The chain recombines TRBV29-1 with TRBJ2-7; D perhaps matches TRBD2 (6 bases). The germline V gene has CDR1 SQVTM and CDR2 ANQGSEA. The CDR3 runs to 11 residues. V was pared by 7 bases and J by 0 bases, with 7 bases between. The CDR3 here is CSAGDSYEQYF. CDR3 sequence (DNA): TGCAGCGCGGGGGACTCCTACGAGCAGTACTTC.

The CDR3, as DNA: TGCGCCAGCAGCCAAGAAAGACCGTTGAACACTGAAGCTTTCTTT. Residues: CASSQERPLNTEAFF. This rearrangement joins TRBV4-1 to TRBJ1-1; no clear D gene. This CDR3 region has 15 residues. Deletions cut 0 bases from V and 0 bases from J, with 8 bases between. Germline V gives CDR1 MGHRA, CDR2 YSYEKL.

This clonotype has a handful of counts. The chain recombines TRBV19 with TRBJ2-5; D unclear. The CDR3 sequence is 13 residues long. Per the germline V gene, CDR1 is LNHDA and CDR2 is SQIVND (reference sequence). V was cut by 4 bases and J by 8 bases, with 14 bases left in between. This CDR3 reads CASSTTTPSTQYF. The CDR3 DNA reads as TGTGCCAGTAGTACCACCACCCCAAGTACCCAGTACTTC.

CDR3 protein: CSAPSRGNEQFF. The CDR3 nucleotides read TGCAGTGCTCCCTCCCGGGGGAATGAGCAGTTCTTC. J is TRBJ2-1 and V is TRBV20-1, with D possibly TRBD2 on 6 matching bases. Germline CDR1 DFQATT, CDR2 SNEGSKA (reference sequence). This CDR3 region has 12 residues. V lost 5 bases and J lost 7, with 12 bases in between.

This clonotype was counted between two and nine times. V and J are TRBV7-9 and TRBJ2-7; 8 bases are a match to TRBD2. The J segment lost 8 bases and the V segment lost 5 bases, leaving 17 bases of the junction unmatched. The CDR3 totals 16 residues. Looked up from germline, CDR1 is SEHNR and CDR2 is FQNEAQ (reference sequence). CDR3 DNA sequence: TGTGCCAGCAGCCTGAGGACTAGCTTAGGGGATAAAAAGCAGTACTTC. Protein product: CASSLRTSLGDKKQYF.

At least ten counts were recorded for this clonotype. The gene calls are TRBV4-1 and TRBJ2-4; D unclear. From germline, CDR1 is MGHRA and CDR2 YSYEKL. V was clipped by 6 bases and J by 0 bases, with 12 bases between them. The CDR3 is made up of 15 amino acids. This CDR3 is CASRRTALAKNIQYF. DNA for the CDR3: TGCGCCAGCAGACGTACAGCCCTAGCCAAAAACATTCAGTACTTC.

This clonotype was counted a few times. The rearrangement links TRBV6-6 to TRBJ1-1; D uncertain. Trimming took 6 bases from V and 1 from J, leaving 3 bases between them. Germline V gives CDR1 MNHNY, CDR2 SVGAGI (reference sequence). This CDR3 contains 11 residues. The CDR3 sequence: CASRANTEAFF. The DNA for the CDR3 is TGTGCCAGCAGAGCGAACACTGAAGCTTTCTTT.

Here the CDR3 reads CATIAGLQGRNTEAFF. The CDR3, as DNA: TGTGCCACCATTGCGGGATTACAGGGAAGAAATACTGAAGCTTTCTTT. This rearrangement joins TRBV24-1 to TRBJ1-1; D perhaps matches TRBD1 (6 bases). The CDR3 has 16 amino acids. CDR1 is KGHDR and CDR2 is SFDVKD in the germline V gene. V lost 8 bases and J lost 5, with 23 bases in between.

This clonotype has only a few counts. The chain recombines TRBV5-4 with TRBJ1-1; D remains unclear. In germline, CDR1 is SGHNT, CDR2 YYREEE (reference sequence). CDR3 size: 15 residues. V lost 4 bases and J 0 bases, leaving 13 bases between the germline ends. This chain's CDR3 is CASSKAVDLNTEAFF. In nucleotides, the CDR3 is TGTGCCAGCAGCAAAGCGGTGGATCTGAACACTGAAGCTTTCTTT.

This clonotype was counted many times. The chain recombines TRBV3-1 with TRBJ1-1, with 7 bases matching TRBD1. CDR1 is LGHDT and CDR2 is YNNKEL in the germline V gene (reference sequence). V shed 2 bases and J 4 bases; nucleotides not matched to a gene: 13. The CDR3 is 17 amino acids. The CDR3 is CASSQPAGGKGSTEAFF. In nucleotides, the CDR3 is TGTGCCAGCAGCCAACCCGCAGGGGGGAAGGGGTCCACTGAAGCTTTCTTT.

This clonotype was counted at least ten times. The chain joins TRBV18 to TRBJ2-1, with D possibly being TRBD2 (6 bases). V gave up 3 bases and J gave up 10 bases, with 16 bases separating them. The germline CDR1 and CDR2 sequences are KGHSH and LQKENI. This CDR3 comprises 14 residues. The CDR3 is CASSPLRDSGEQFF. In DNA form, the CDR3 reads TGTGCCAGCTCACCTCTTCGGGACTCAGGGGAGCAGTTCTTC.

The chain couples TRBV5-1 to TRBJ2-5; D is unclear. The CDR3 length is 13 residues. Trimming removed 6 bases at V and 1 base at J, with 10 bases between. Germline values: CDR1 SGHRS, CDR2 YFSETQ. CDR3 bases: TGCGCCAGCACCCTGAGCAGCCAAGAGACCCAGTACTTC. Protein sequence: CASTLSSQETQYF.

The rearrangement joins TRBV7-3 to TRBJ1-2, with a weak D call TRBD1 (5 bases). V lost 5 bases and J 7 bases, leaving 14 bases between the germline ends. CDR3 length: 13 amino acids. Germline values: CDR1 SGHTA, CDR2 FQGTGA. The CDR3 DNA reads as TGTGCCAGCAGCCCCACGGGGGGATCTGGCTACACCTTC. Translation gives CASSPTGGSGYTF.

This chain joins TRBV10-3 and TRBJ1-3, with 8 bases matching TRBD1. This CDR3 comprises 14 residues. Germline CDR1 ENHRY, CDR2 SYGVKD. After removal of 4 bases from V and 1 base from J, the junction contained 0 bases not matched to a gene. Here the CDR3 DNA reads TGTGCCATCAGTGGGACAGGGTCTGGAAACACCATATATTTT. This encodes CAISGTGSGNTIYF.

This clonotype was detected only a few times. The DNA of the CDR3 is TGCAGTGCTAGGGAAAACAGGGTTGGCTACACCTTC. This encodes CSARENRVGYTF. The gene calls are TRBV20-1 and TRBJ1-2; a weak D match, TRBD1 (6 bases). The length of the CDR3 is 12 residues. The ends were cut back, 3 bases at V and 7 bases at J, with 12 bases in the middle. Per germline, CDR1 DFQATT and CDR2 SNEGSKA (reference sequence).

This sequence joins TRBV5-4 and TRBJ1-1, with TRBD1 identical over 8 bases. V dropped 4 bases and J dropped 1; count of bases not matched to a gene: 6. Germline V gene lookup returns CDR1 SGHNT and CDR2 YYREEE (reference sequence). The CDR3 spans 15 residues. This chain's CDR3 is CASSTGGSGNTEAFF. The CDR3 DNA follows: TGTGCCAGCAGCACAGGGGGGTCGGGGAACACTGAAGCTTTCTTT.

This chain joins TRBV24-1 and TRBJ2-7; TRBD1 might be the D (6 bases). Trimming stripped 7 bases from V and 6 bases from J, with 9 bases between. Germline-derived CDR1 and CDR2 are KGHDR and SFDVKD. This CDR3 is built from 11 residues. The CDR3 DNA reads TGTGCCACCAGCTCAGGGGTCGAGCAGTACTTC. Encoded protein: CATSSGVEQYF.